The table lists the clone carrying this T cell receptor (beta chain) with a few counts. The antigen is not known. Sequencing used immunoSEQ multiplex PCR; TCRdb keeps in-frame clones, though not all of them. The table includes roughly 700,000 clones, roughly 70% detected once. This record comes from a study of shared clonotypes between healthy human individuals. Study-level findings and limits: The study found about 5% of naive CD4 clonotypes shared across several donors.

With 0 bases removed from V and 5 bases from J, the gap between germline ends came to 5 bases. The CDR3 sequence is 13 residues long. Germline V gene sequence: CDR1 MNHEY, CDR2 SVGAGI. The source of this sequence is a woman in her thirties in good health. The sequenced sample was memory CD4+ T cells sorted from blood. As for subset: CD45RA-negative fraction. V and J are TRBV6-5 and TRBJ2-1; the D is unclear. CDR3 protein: CASSYSRDNEQFF. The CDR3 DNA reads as TGTGCCAGCAGTTACTCCAGAGACAATGAGCAGTTCTTC.